This is a list of T cell receptor beta chains from one sample in a study of shared clonotypes between healthy human individuals. Data came from immunoSEQ multiplex PCR; TCRdb stores just in-frame clones and leaves some out. The data contain 2 million to 2.5 million clones, approximately 96% of them singletons. Sequences were obtained from naive CD4+ T cells sorted from blood. These receptors were obtained from a man younger than 35 in good health. Each CDR3 is given with its conserved first and last residue. The order of the fields is J gene, V gene, D gene, CDR3 protein, CDR3 DNA. D genes are given only for firm matches.

TRBJ1-1	TRBV4-3	NA	CASSQETGTLNTEAFF	TGCGCCAGCAGCCAAGAAACAGGGACCCTGAACACTGAAGCTTTCTTT
TRBJ2-1	TRBV28	TRBD2	CASSSPAGKFF	TGTGCCAGCAGCTCCCCAGCGGGGAAGTTCTTC
TRBJ2-5	TRBV28	NA	CASSLLRDPTLRETQYF	TGTGCCAGCAGTTTACTCAGGGATCCCACCTTGAGGGAGACCCAGTACTTC
TRBJ1-6	TRBV7-9	NA	CASSSALSPLHF	TGTGCCAGCAGCTCGGCCCTTTCACCCCTCCACTTT
TRBJ2-3	TRBV15	TRBD2	CATSRDLADTGDTQYF	TGTGCCACCAGCAGAGATCTAGCGGATACGGGAGATACGCAGTATTTT
TRBJ1-5	TRBV5-6	NA	CASSSGSNQPQHF	TGTGCCAGCAGCTCAGGGTCGAATCAGCCCCAGCATTTT
TRBJ2-7	TRBV18	NA	CASSPTFSGMSLFYEQYF	TGTGCCAGCTCACCCACCTTTTCCGGGATGAGCCTCTTCTACGAGCAGTACTTC
TRBJ2-6	TRBV18	TRBD2	CASSPTGGGSGANVLTF	TGTGCCAGCTCACCTACGGGCGGGGGCTCTGGGGCCAACGTCCTGACTTTC
TRBJ2-2	TRBV4-2	NA	CASSQEARAGGELFF	TGTGCCAGCAGCCAAGAGGCTCGGGCTGGCGGGGAGCTGTTTTTT
TRBJ2-6	TRBV4-3	NA	CASSPGDPPGANVLTF	TGCGCCAGCAGCCCCGGGGACCCGCCTGGGGCCAACGTCCTGACTTTC
TRBJ2-5	TRBV5-1	NA	CASSPRDAQETQYF	TGCGCCAGCAGCCCCCGGGACGCTCAAGAGACCCAGTACTTC
TRBJ1-6	TRBV7-2	TRBD1	CASSPDRVNSPLHF	TGTGCCAGCAGCCCGGACAGGGTAAATTCACCCCTCCACTTT
TRBJ2-2	TRBV5-1	TRBD2	CASSLTGGNSGELFF	TGCGCCAGCAGCTTAACGGGAGGGAATTCCGGGGAGCTGTTTTTT
TRBJ2-5	TRBV18	NA	CASSPNSVAAQETQYF	TGTGCCAGCTCACCAAATTCCGTGGCGGCGCAAGAGACCCAGTACTTC